The clone carrying this TCR beta chain has a single count. Its antigen is unknown. Profiling relied on immunoSEQ multiplex PCR, and the TCRdb table lists in-frame clones only, not all of them. The sample holds about 370,000 clones, around 85% seen once. Treatment: about 20 received Ad26.COV2.S at low or high dose, single or two shots; a few received placebo; per-sample allocation not given. The study sampled participants on day 63 after the first vaccine or placebo injection. These data belong to a study of Ad26.COV2.S vaccination and SARS-CoV-2 variants. General study points: Substantial breadth was reported for post-vaccination spike-specific CD8+ and CD4+ T cells.

Trimming took off 0 bases at V and 0 bases at J, with 6 bases between the two ends. This CDR3 region has 16 residues. Germline loops: CDR1 LGHDT, CDR2 YNNKEL (reference sequence). The chain recombines TRBV3-1 (or the pseudogene TRBV3-2) with TRBJ1-6; D uncertain. This receptor was identified in a person aged 18 to 65 who received the Ad26.COV2.S COVID-19 vaccine or a placebo. Sequenced here: peripheral blood, sampled in a trial of Ad26.COV2.S vaccine versus placebo. This CDR3 is CASSQDPSSYNSPLHF. CDR3 bases: TGTGCCAGCAGCCAAGATCCAAGCTCCTATAATTCACCCCTCCACTTT.